The 11 T cell receptor beta chains below come from one sample, sequenced in a study of blood T cell repertoires in COVID-19. Sequencing used immunoSEQ multiplex PCR; TCRdb keeps in-frame clones, though not all of them. The data contain 350,000 or so clones, about 86% of them singletons. The sample comprised PBMCs or T cells enriched from blood (not recorded which). Every receptor here comes from a woman between 40 and 50 years old with acute COVID-19.

The chain combines TRBV6-4 with TRBJ2-3; D unclear. Per the germline V gene, CDR1 is MRHNA and CDR2 is SNTAGT. The CDR3 loop spans 14 amino acids. The V gene lost 4 bases and the J gene lost 1 base, with 9 bases spanning the gap. The CDR3 protein is CASSVVVGTDTQYF. CDR3 bases: TGTGCCAGCAGTGTCGTCGTAGGCACAGATACGCAGTATTTT.

This chain links TRBV29-1 with TRBJ2-2, with 8 bases lining up with TRBD2. This CDR3 has 13 residues. CDR1 is SQVTM and CDR2 is ANQGSEA in the germline V gene. The ends lost 5 bases at V and 4 bases at J; junction bases unmatched: 3. CDR3 sequence (DNA): TGCAGCGTTAGCGGGAGAGGCACCGGGGAGCTGTTTTTT. Protein sequence: CSVSGRGTGELFF.

The chain employs TRBV19 and TRBJ1-1; tentative D call: TRBD1 (5 bases). CDR3 size: 13 residues. Germline CDR1 LNHDA, CDR2 SQIVND (reference sequence). The V and J ends lost 4 bases and 6 bases respectively, with 12 bases between them. CDR3 coding DNA: TGTGCCAGTAGTACAAGGGCCAGGGCTGAAGCTTTCTTT. It is translated as CASSTRARAEAFF.

The gene calls are TRBV6-5 and TRBJ1-2, with a weak D call TRBD1 (5 bases). CDR1 and CDR2 (germline): MNHEY, SVGAGI. This CDR3 contains 14 residues. V was trimmed by 6 bases and J by 1 base, leaving 12 bases between them. The CDR3 protein is CASSRQSHNYGYTF. The CDR3 DNA reads as TGTGCCAGCAGCCGACAGAGTCATAACTATGGCTACACCTTC.

This chain joins TRBV5-4 and TRBJ2-2; a possible D gene is TRBD2 (6 bases). The CDR3 contains 15 residues. Per the germline V gene, CDR1 is SGHNT and CDR2 is YYREEE (reference sequence). V dropped 3 bases and J dropped 6 bases, with 15 bases sitting between them. The CDR3 loop reads CASSSGTPKAGELFF. For the CDR3, the DNA is TGTGCCAGCAGCTCCGGGACTCCTAAGGCCGGGGAGCTGTTTTTT.

The V and J genes are TRBV2 and TRBJ2-7, with TRBD1 matching over 9 bases. The CDR3 is 13 residues long. J gave up 2 bases and V 6 bases, and 2 bases lay outside the gene matches. Germline V CDR1 and CDR2: SNHLY, FYNNEI. This CDR3 reads CASRRDRAYEQYF. CDR3 DNA: TGTGCCAGCAGAAGGGACAGGGCCTACGAGCAGTACTTC.

V usage is TRBV3-1 (or the pseudogene TRBV3-2) and J usage is TRBJ1-2; 8 positions match TRBD1. Germline CDR1 reads LGHDT; CDR2 reads YNNKEL (reference sequence). This CDR3 is built from 16 residues. The ends lost 5 bases at V and 7 bases at J; junction bases unmatched: 15. CDR3: CASSYKGAGGAGGYTF. The CDR3, as DNA: TGTGCCAGCAGCTACAAGGGCGCAGGGGGCGCGGGTGGCTACACCTTC.

The CDR3 sequence is CASSPGLRGETQYF. In nucleotides, the CDR3 is TGTGCCAGCAGCCCTGGCCTTCGCGGAGAGACCCAGTACTTC. The genes are TRBV5-4 and TRBJ2-5; no definite D call. Trimming took 4 bases from V and 4 from J, leaving 14 bases between them. Germline loops: CDR1 SGHNT, CDR2 YYREEE (reference sequence). This CDR3 region has 14 residues.

The genes are TRBV2 and TRBJ1-4; TRBD1 is a possible D gene (6 bases). The V gene lost 8 bases and the J gene lost 14 bases, with 21 bases spanning the gap. CDR1 and CDR2 from the germline V gene are SNHLY and FYNNEI. The CDR3 loop spans 13 amino acids. The CDR3 coding sequence is TGTGCCAGCCACATGGACAGCTCGAATGCGCTGTTTTTT. Its protein is CASHMDSSNALFF.

The chain joins TRBV3-1 (or the pseudogene TRBV3-2) to TRBJ1-1; 7 bases map to TRBD1. Germline lookup yields CDR1 LGHDT and CDR2 YNNKEL (reference sequence). CDR3 length: 14 amino acids. V lost 4 bases, J lost 2 bases, and 4 bases stayed unmatched. CDR3 in DNA: TGTGCCAGCAGCCGCCGGGACAGTAACACTGAAGCTTTCTTT. Protein product: CASSRRDSNTEAFF.

This chain connects TRBV4-2 to TRBJ1-5, with a possible D match to TRBD1 (6 bases). V dropped 4 bases and J dropped 2 bases, with 15 bases sitting between them. CDR3 length: 16 amino acids. CDR1 and CDR2 from the germline V gene are LGHNA and YNFKEQ. CDR3 residues: CASSLDPQGGNQPQHF. CDR3 DNA sequence: TGTGCCAGCAGCCTAGACCCACAGGGCGGCAATCAGCCCCAGCATTTT.